This T cell receptor beta chain was profiled in a study of shared clonotypes between healthy human individuals. On this clone: The antigen remains unidentified.

Germline CDR1 is MGHDK and CDR2 is SYGVNS. Trimming cost V 1 base and J 3 bases, with 11 bases left between them. This CDR3 has 15 residues. Overall study results and limits: Clonotype sharing levels among donors were expected to vary with sequencing depth.

DNA input for the unsorted PBMC replicate PCRs was roughly 290 ng, tens of thousands of T cell genomes. Profiled with immunoSEQ multiplex PCR; TCRdb holds only in-frame clones, not every one. The sample lists about 490,000 clones; 76% were seen once. J is TRBJ2-3 and V is TRBV25-1; D may match TRBD1 or TRBD2 (5 bases each). The origin of this receptor is a woman between 40 and 50 years old in good health. Some clones in this sample may be carry-over from other donors' samples. The specimen was PBMCs. The CDR3 is CASSEFKGRTDTQYF. Here the CDR3 DNA reads TGTGCCAGCAGTGAATTCAAGGGGAGAACAGATACGCAGTATTTT.